Detailed here is one T cell receptor (beta chain). A much larger clone sits a single nucleotide away, making a read error possible. TCRdb re-called the 5' RACE reads with MiXCR, one entry per CDR3 protein. The sample holds roughly 110,000 distinct CDR3 sequences, under 9% seen once. These data are taken from a study of T cells after yellow fever vaccination. Trimming removed 0 bases at V and 8 bases at J, with 20 bases between. The length of the CDR3 is 17 residues. Germline CDR1 SGHDN, CDR2 FVKESK. The sample was CD8+ T cells sorted from PBMCs, taken 45 days after the yellow fever booster vaccination. The receptor comes from a man under 40 who received the YFV17D yellow fever vaccine. The chain is built from TRBV14 and TRBJ2-1; unclear D gene. The CDR3 loop is CASSQDSTIVRTDEQFF. Written as DNA, the CDR3 is TGTGCCAGCAGCCAAGATAGTACTATAGTAAGGACCGATGAGCAGTTCTTC. Drawing the rest from reference TRBV14 and TRBJ2-1, the complete variable domain is EAGVTQFPSHSVIEKGQTVTLRCDPISGHDNLYWYRRVMGKEIKFLLHFVKESKQDESGMPNNRFLAERTGGTYSTLKVQPAELEDSGVYFCASSQDSTIVRTDEQFFGPGTRLTVL.